The 5 T cell receptor beta chains below were found in one sample sequenced in a study of Tregs in tolerant kidney transplant recipients. TCRdb's copy holds only in-frame clones and misses some; the assay was immunoSEQ multiplex PCR. This table has 45,000 or so clones, about nine tenths appearing once. The nonmyeloablative bone marrow transplants came from related graft donors, with transient mixed chimerism. The specimen comprised CD8+ T cells from blood (PBMCs), sampled 12 months after the transplant. Every receptor here comes from a human patient who received a combined kidney and bone marrow transplant. The graft donor may have given rise to some T cells.

V and J are TRBV30 and TRBJ2-3; 11 positions agree with TRBD2. The length of the CDR3 is 15 residues. The germline gives CDR1 GTSNPN, CDR2 SVGIG (reference sequence). Trimming took 3 bases from V and 5 from J; bases not matched to a gene: 7. The CDR3 DNA reads as TGTGCCTGGAGCTTTAGCGGGAGGGCCGTAGATACGCAGTATTTT. The encoded protein is CAWSFSGRAVDTQYF. Filled out from reference TRBV30 and TRBJ2-3, the complete variable domain reads SQTIHQWPATLVQPVGSPLSLECTVEGTSNPNLYWYRQAAGRGLQLLFYSVGIGQISSEVPQNLSASRPQDRQFILSSKKLLLSDSGFYLCAWSFSGRAVDTQYFGPGTRLTVL.

CDR3 residues: CASSLFPGGANYGYTF. The CDR3, as DNA: TGTGCCAGCAGTTTATTCCCCGGGGGGGCTAACTATGGCTACACCTTC. This chain connects TRBV27 to TRBJ1-2; a possible D gene is TRBD1 (5 bases). Trimming took 1 base from V and 0 from J, leaving 12 bases between them. The V gene's germline CDR1 is MNHEY and CDR2 SMNVEV (reference sequence). The CDR3 is made up of 16 amino acids.

J is TRBJ2-3 and V is TRBV28; D unresolved. Trimming removed 5 bases at V and 5 bases at J, with 8 bases between. CDR1 and CDR2 (germline): MDHEN, SYDVKM. The CDR3 runs 12 residues. The CDR3 coding sequence is TGTGCCAGCAGTATAGAACTAGATACGCAGTATTTT. The encoded protein is CASSIELDTQYF.

The chain has TRBV5-4 and TRBJ2-1, with 7 bases identical to TRBD2. V lost 2 bases and J lost 10; bases outside the gene matches: 3. The CDR3 covers 12 residues. Germline values: CDR1 SGHNT, CDR2 YYREEE (reference sequence). CDR3: CASSFSGGEQFF. DNA of the CDR3: TGTGCCAGCAGCTTTTCGGGAGGAGAGCAGTTCTTC.

The rearrangement uses TRBV7-6 and TRBJ2-5; D unclear. Germline CDR1 SGHVS, CDR2 FNYEAQ. The CDR3 consists of 14 residues. Trimming removed 4 bases at V and 5 bases at J, with 14 bases between. CDR3 bases: TGTGCCAGCAGCTCTCTAGGTAGCCCGGAGACCCAGTACTTC. Residues: CASSSLGSPETQYF. The full variable domain, completed using reference TRBV7-6 and TRBJ2-5, is GAGVSQSPRYKVTKRGQDVALRCDPISGHVSLYWYRQALGQGPEFLTYFNYEAQQDKSGLPNDRFSAERPEGSISTLTIQRTEQRDSAMYRCASSSLGSPETQYFGPGTRLLVL.